This T cell receptor beta chain appears in the sequencing data of a study of CD8+ T cells in alopecia areata. Per the germline V gene, CDR1 is SGHTA and CDR2 is FQGNSA. The CDR3 contains 11 residues. Trimming pared 6 bases from V and 9 bases from J, leaving 10 bases between. For this clone: Its antigen is undetermined.

The authors extracted RNA and reverse transcribed it into cDNA as the sequencing template. TCRdb keeps only in-frame clones here, not all; method: immunoSEQ multiplex PCR. The table includes approximately 280,000 clones, 55% to 70% detected once. Treatment in this sample: oral pan-JAK inhibitor, 5-10 mg twice daily. General study findings and limits: Tofacitinib yielded significantly lower scalp clonality and fewer expanded CD8+ clones among the top 100.

The receptor's source is a human donor with alopecia areata. This specimen consisted of CD4+ T cells sorted from blood, obtained at week 24, from a patient treated with tofacitinib. The chain couples TRBV7-2 to TRBJ2-3; D possibly corresponds to TRBD2 (5 bases). CDR3: CASSNEGTQYF. CDR3 nucleotides: TGTGCCAGCAGTAATGAGGGAACGCAGTATTTT.